One and the same sample provided the 3 T cell receptor beta chains below, sequenced in a study of neurological immune-mediated disorders. TCRdb re-analysed the 5' RACE reads in MiXCR, keeping a single row per CDR3 protein. The table records about 80,000 distinct CDR3 sequences, 5% to 6.5% of them present only once. Noted time point: longitudinal time-point 2. What was sequenced was PBMCs. The receptor set was obtained from a woman aged 55-69 years with multiple sclerosis.

This clonotype has ten or more counts. The chain recombines TRBV18 with TRBJ1-1, with D possibly being TRBD1 (5 bases). Trimming shortened V by 6 bases and J by 1 base, and 18 bases separated the two germline ends. The CDR3 extends over 16 amino acids. The V gene's germline CDR1 is KGHSH and CDR2 LQKENI. CDR3 loop: CASSQHTGSENTEAFF. CDR3 sequence (DNA): TGTGCCAGCTCTCAACATACAGGTTCGGAGAACACTGAAGCTTTCTTT.

This clonotype was counted at least ten times. The chain uses TRBV6-1 and TRBJ1-4; D possibly corresponds to TRBD1 (5 bases). Per the germline V gene, CDR1 is MNHNS and CDR2 is SASEGT. The CDR3 extends over 17 amino acids. Trimming left V 5 bases short and J 5 bases short, with 21 bases between. This CDR3 is CASSPRDGKTRNEKLFF. In DNA, the CDR3 is TGTGCCAGCAGTCCCCGGGACGGCAAGACTCGGAATGAAAAACTGTTTTTT.

This clonotype was recorded at least ten times. V is TRBV3-1 and J is TRBJ1-6, with D maybe TRBD1 (6 bases). Germline values: CDR1 LGHDT, CDR2 YNNKEL (reference sequence). The CDR3 extends over 13 amino acids. V shed 5 bases and J shed 10 bases, with 12 bases lying between them. CDR3 in amino acids: CASSRGRRSPLHF. The CDR3 DNA follows: TGTGCCAGCAGCAGGGGGAGAAGGTCACCCCTCCACTTT.